Each of the 25 T cell receptor beta chains below was sequenced from the same sample in a study of Ad26.COV2.S vaccination and SARS-CoV-2 variants. Libraries were prepared by immunoSEQ multiplex PCR; TCRdb keeps only in-frame clonotypes and omits some of them. Among hundreds of thousands of clones listed, 80% to 95% were seen once. As for treatment: around 19 received Ad26.COV2.S at low or high dose, single or two shots; about 5 received placebo; per-sample allocation not given. After the first vaccine or placebo injection, samples were drawn on day 63. The sequencing used peripheral blood, collected in a trial of Ad26.COV2.S vaccine versus placebo. The receptors were sampled from a person between 18 and 65 years old who received the Ad26.COV2.S COVID-19 vaccine or a placebo.

The J gene is TRBJ2-7, the V gene TRBV19; TRBD1 aligns across 9 bases. Germline trimming cut 1 base from V and 3 bases from J; bases unmatched to any gene: 4. The CDR3 is made up of 15 amino acids. Germline CDR1 reads LNHDA; CDR2 reads SQIVND (reference sequence). CDR3 region: CASSIAGQGYYEQYF. CDR3 DNA: TGTGCCAGTAGTATAGCGGGACAGGGTTACTACGAGCAGTACTTC.

This rearrangement joins TRBV6-5 to TRBJ2-3; D remains ambiguous. Trimming took off 2 bases at V and 2 bases at J, with 8 bases between the two ends. The CDR3 is made up of 14 amino acids. The germline gives CDR1 MNHEY, CDR2 SVGAGI. The CDR3 region is CASSYARFTDTQYF. Here the CDR3 DNA reads TGTGCCAGCAGTTACGCCCGGTTCACAGATACGCAGTATTTT.

In this sample, this clone turned up a few times. The chain has TRBV6-2 or TRBV6-3 and TRBJ2-1, with D tentatively TRBD1 (6 bases). The germline CDR1 and CDR2 sequences are MNHEY and SVGEGT. The CDR3 runs to 13 residues. With 5 bases removed from V and 5 bases from J, the gap between germline ends came to 10 bases. As DNA, the CDR3 is TGTGCCAGCAGTCAGACAGGTCACAATGAGCAGTTCTTC. As protein: CASSQTGHNEQFF.

The chain is built from TRBV5-4 and TRBJ2-7, with D tentatively TRBD1 or TRBD2 (5 bases each). Germline lookup yields CDR1 SGHNT and CDR2 YYREEE (reference sequence). This CDR3 contains 13 residues. With 4 bases removed from V and 6 bases from J, the gap between germline ends came to 14 bases. CDR3 region: CASSGDPLIEQYF. In nucleotides, the CDR3 is TGTGCCAGCAGCGGGGACCCTCTGATCGAGCAGTACTTC.

The V call is TRBV7-8, the J call TRBJ1-4; D may be TRBD1 (6 bases). V lost 6 bases, J lost 5 bases, and 13 bases lay in between. Germline CDR1 is SGHVS and CDR2 is FQNEAQ. This CDR3 is 14 amino acids long. CDR3 coding DNA: TGTGCCAGCAGTGATTGGACAGCAAATGAAAAACTGTTTTTT. This sequence encodes CASSDWTANEKLFF.

The chain is built from TRBV19 and TRBJ2-3, with D tentatively TRBD2 (5 bases). The germline gives CDR1 LNHDA, CDR2 SQIVND (reference sequence). The CDR3 is 14 amino acids. V gave up 7 bases and J gave up 0 bases, with 11 bases separating them. Here the CDR3 reads CASKKGGSTDTQYF. Here the CDR3 DNA reads TGTGCCAGTAAGAAGGGCGGGAGCACAGATACGCAGTATTTT.

The chain employs TRBV4-1 and TRBJ2-3, with 13 bases lining up with TRBD2. Trimming cost V 7 bases and J 4 bases; bases outside gene matches: 8. CDR1 is MGHRA, CDR2 YSYEKL, per germline. This CDR3 comprises 16 residues. CDR3 coding DNA: TGCGCCAGCAAGACCACTAGCGGGAGGGCCTCAGATACGCAGTATTTT. Translation: CASKTTSGRASDTQYF.

The genes are TRBV7-9 and TRBJ2-7; D ambiguous. This CDR3 contains 12 residues. The germline V gene has CDR1 SEHNR and CDR2 FQNEAQ (reference sequence). V lost 4 bases and J 2 bases, leaving 6 bases between the germline ends. DNA of the CDR3: TGTGCCAGCAGCTCTCAAACCTACGAGCAGTACTTC. Amino acid sequence: CASSSQTYEQYF.

V gene TRBV7-6 combines with J gene TRBJ2-1; 9 positions match TRBD1. The length of the CDR3 is 16 residues. After removal of 2 bases from V and 6 bases from J, the junction contained 8 bases not matched to a gene. The germline gives CDR1 SGHVS, CDR2 FNYEAQ. The CDR3 sequence is CASSLLGQGTLNEQFF. The CDR3 region has the DNA TGTGCCAGCAGCTTATTAGGACAGGGGACTCTCAATGAGCAGTTCTTC.

This clone was picked up many times. The chain carries TRBV9 and TRBJ1-4; 8 bases agree with TRBD1. Trimming at V came to 0 bases and at J to 4 bases, leaving 5 bases not matched to a gene. Germline lookup yields CDR1 SGDLS and CDR2 YYNGEE. The CDR3 is 16 amino acids. CDR3 bases: TGTGCCAGCAGCGTAGCAGACAGGGGTAATAATGAAAAACTGTTTTTT. Its protein is CASSVADRGNNEKLFF.

The genes are TRBV5-1 and TRBJ2-1; 11 bases are a match to TRBD2. V trimming: 0 bases; J trimming: 2 bases; junction bases outside the gene matches: 13. The CDR3 loop spans 20 amino acids. Looked up from germline, CDR1 is SGHRS and CDR2 is YFSETQ. The CDR3 sequence is CASSLGKLAGVLNAYNEQFF. The CDR3 DNA reads TGCGCCAGCAGCTTGGGCAAACTAGCGGGAGTCTTGAATGCCTACAATGAGCAGTTCTTC.

The V call is TRBV12-2, the J call TRBJ1-3; TRBD1, as called in the table, went unchecked against the DNA. TRBV12-2 is described as a pseudogene. This CDR3 contains 14 residues. CDR3 in amino acids: CASRSGGSGNTIYF. The DNA for the CDR3 is TGTGCAAGTCGCTCAGGGGGCTCTGGAAACACCATATATTTT.

This chain connects TRBV6-2 or TRBV6-3 to TRBJ2-2; perhaps TRBD2 as D (7 bases). Germline V gene sequence: CDR1 MNHEY, CDR2 SVGEGT. CDR3 length: 16 residues. The V and J ends lost 5 bases and 0 bases respectively, with 13 bases between them. DNA for the CDR3: TGTGCCAGCAGTCTCCGAGGGGGGGCGAACACCGGGGAGCTGTTTTTT. This translates into CASSLRGGANTGELFF.

The chain combines TRBV19 with TRBJ2-1, with D possibly matching TRBD2 (6 bases). The CDR3 has 16 residues. Trimming removed 0 bases from V and 6 bases from J, with 15 bases in between. CDR1 and CDR2 from the germline V gene are LNHDA and SQIVND (reference sequence). This chain's CDR3 is CASSIDLGGTVNEQFF. CDR3 coding DNA: TGTGCCAGTAGTATAGATCTCGGGGGAACAGTCAATGAGCAGTTCTTC. Supplemented by reference TRBV19 and TRBJ2-1, the full variable domain reads DGGITQSPKYLFRKEGQNVTLSCEQNLNHDAMYWYRQDPGQGLRLIYYSQIVNDFQKGDIAEGYSVSREKKESFPLTVTSAQKNPTAFYLCASSIDLGGTVNEQFFGPGTRLTVL.

The chain couples TRBV2 to TRBJ1-4, with a weak D call TRBD1 (5 bases). The germline V gene has CDR1 SNHLY and CDR2 FYNNEI. Trimming removed 6 bases at V and 5 bases at J, with 13 bases between. This CDR3 is built from 14 residues. In DNA, the CDR3 is TGTGCCAGCAGGGGGCGCGGGGGGAATGAAAAACTGTTTTTT. As protein: CASRGRGGNEKLFF. Based on the CDR3 plus reference TRBV2 and TRBJ1-4, the full variable domain is EPEVTQTPSHQVTQMGQEVILRCVPISNHLYFYWYRQILGQKVEFLVSFYNNEISEKSEIFDDQFSVERPDGSNFTLKIRSTKLEDSAMYFCASRGRGGNEKLFFGSGTQLSVL.

Only one count was recorded for this clone. This chain joins TRBV29-1 and TRBJ2-7; 7 nucleotides match TRBD2. The CDR3 extends over 14 amino acids. From germline, CDR1 is SQVTM and CDR2 ANQGSEA. After removal of 6 bases from V and 2 bases from J, the junction contained 10 bases not matched to a gene. CDR3 sequence reads: CSVAERGPPYEQYF. CDR3 bases: TGCAGCGTCGCCGAGCGGGGTCCTCCCTACGAGCAGTACTTC.

This clone has just one count. The rearrangement uses TRBV5-1 and TRBJ1-2; D is uncertain. Trimming removed 1 base from V and 2 bases from J, with 12 bases in between. Germline V gene data show CDR1 as SGHRS and CDR2 as YFSETQ. The CDR3 runs 15 residues. The CDR3 nucleotides read TGCGCCAGCAGCTTGTTCGCGGATGTCAACTATGGCTACACCTTC. This encodes CASSLFADVNYGYTF.

The J gene is TRBJ2-1, the V gene TRBV4-3, with D perhaps TRBD1 or TRBD2 (6 bases each). Trimming stripped 2 bases from V and 6 bases from J, with 14 bases between. Looked up from germline, CDR1 is LGHNA and CDR2 is YSLEER. This CDR3 has 15 amino acids. CDR3 DNA: TGCGCCAGCAGCCAAATGATCAGGGGAGGCAATGAGCAGTTCTTC. This sequence encodes CASSQMIRGGNEQFF.

The gene calls are TRBV30 and TRBJ2-7; D ambiguous. There are 12 residues in the CDR3. The V end lost 3 bases, the J end lost 3 bases, and 9 bases lay between the germline ends. Germline V lookup: CDR1 GTSNPN, CDR2 SVGIG (reference sequence). CDR3 region: CAWSPGDYEQYF. The CDR3 DNA follows: TGTGCCTGGAGCCCAGGTGACTACGAGCAGTACTTC.

V gene TRBV6-5 combines with J gene TRBJ2-7; 7 bases map to TRBD2. The length of the CDR3 is 14 residues. The germline V gene has CDR1 MNHEY and CDR2 SVGAGI. V lost 0 bases, J lost 2 bases, and 1 base stayed unmatched. In DNA form, the CDR3 reads TGTGCCAGCAGTTACTCGGGGAGGGCCTACGAGCAGTACTTC. Translated: CASSYSGRAYEQYF.

The chain is built from TRBV5-1 and TRBJ1-4; TRBD1 is a possible D gene (6 bases). Germline V gene data show CDR1 as SGHRS and CDR2 as YFSETQ. V shed 2 bases and J shed 5 bases, with 10 bases lying between them. This CDR3 has 14 amino acids. CDR3 sequence (DNA): TGCGCCAGCAGCTTAGTAGGGGGAAATGAAAAACTGTTTTTT. It codes for CASSLVGGNEKLFF.

The chain combines TRBV28 with TRBJ1-1; 12 nucleotides match TRBD1. Germline V gene lookup returns CDR1 MDHEN and CDR2 SYDVKM. The CDR3 consists of 15 residues. J gave up 7 bases and V 4 bases, and 7 bases lay outside the gene matches. The CDR3 DNA follows: TGTGCCAGCAGTTCCAAGGGACAGGGGGCTGGTGAAGCTTTCTTT. This encodes CASSSKGQGAGEAFF.

The chain's CDR3 is CASTSVAGNYGYTF. In DNA form, the CDR3 reads TGTGCCAGCACCTCGGTTGCGGGCAACTATGGCTACACCTTC. V gene TRBV5-5 combines with J gene TRBJ1-2; D remains unclear. Germline assignment: CDR1 SGHKS and CDR2 YYEKEE (reference sequence). The CDR3 consists of 14 residues. The ends were cut back, 6 bases at V and 2 bases at J, with 14 bases in the middle.

In DNA form, the CDR3 reads TGTGCCAGCAGTTTCGCGGGGGGGCGCATCAGGTACGAGCAGTACTTC. Translated, it gives CASSFAGGRIRYEQYF. V gene TRBV28 combines with J gene TRBJ2-7, with 9 nucleotides matching TRBD2. Per the germline V gene, CDR1 is MDHEN and CDR2 is SYDVKM. The CDR3 length is 16 residues. The V gene end was trimmed by 3 bases and the J gene end by 4 bases; junction bases not matched to a gene: 10.

The V and J genes are TRBV12-3 or TRBV12-4 and TRBJ1-1, with 7 bases that match TRBD1. The V gene end was trimmed by 7 bases and the J gene end by 4 bases; junction bases not matched to a gene: 6. This CDR3 region has 13 residues. The CDR3 DNA is TGTGCCAGCACCTCCAGGGGGAGCACTGAAGCTTTCTTT. Its protein is CASTSRGSTEAFF.